The sequence of this T cell receptor beta chain was determined in a study of spatial heterogeneity in lung cancer. About the study: For tumor regions, TCR transcript counts showed a strong correlation with a T cell module score derived from matched bulk RNA-seq. Study observations and caveats: The study found that expanded intratumoral alpha and beta TCR counts tracked tumor mutation counts.

Ten or more counts support this clonotype. Antigen unknown. Time point defined: sample taken at primary tumor resection. TCRdb analysed the 5' RACE reads with MiXCR anew, one entry per CDR3 protein. The table shows 12,000 or so distinct CDR3 sequences, with about 14% occurring only once. Trimming removed 4 bases from V and 5 bases from J, with 11 bases in between. The CDR3 totals 12 residues. Germline CDR1 SQVTM, CDR2 ANQGSEA. The sample here was lung tumor tissue, taken at surgery. V is TRBV29-1 and J is TRBJ2-5; D perhaps matches TRBD2 (5 bases). The clonotype comes from a male donor with early-stage non-small cell lung cancer. The CDR3 bases are TGCAGCGTTGGTCGAGGGCAGGAGACCCAGTACTTC. Protein product: CSVGRGQETQYF. Based on the CDR3 plus reference TRBV29-1 and TRBJ2-5, the full variable domain is SAVISQKPSRDICQRGTSLTIQCQVDSQVTMMFWYRQQPGQSLTLIATANQGSEATYESGFVIDKFPISRPNLTFSTLTVSNMSPEDSSIYLCSVGRGQETQYFGPGTRLLVL.